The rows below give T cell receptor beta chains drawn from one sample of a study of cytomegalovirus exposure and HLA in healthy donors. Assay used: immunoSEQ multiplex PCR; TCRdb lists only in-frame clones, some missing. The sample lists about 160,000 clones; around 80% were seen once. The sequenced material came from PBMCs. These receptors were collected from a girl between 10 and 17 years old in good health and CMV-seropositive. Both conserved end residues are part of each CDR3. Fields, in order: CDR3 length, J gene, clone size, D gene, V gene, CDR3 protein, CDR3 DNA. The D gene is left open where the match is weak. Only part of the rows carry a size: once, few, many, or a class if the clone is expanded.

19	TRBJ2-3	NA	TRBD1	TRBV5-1	CASSLAPTGGLSSTDTQYF	TGCGCCAGCAGCTTGGCCCCGACAGGGGGCTTGAGTAGCACAGATACGCAGTATTTT
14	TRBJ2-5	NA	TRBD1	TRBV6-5	CASSYSTGGETQYF	TGTGCCAGCAGTTACTCGACAGGGGGGGAGACCCAGTACTTC
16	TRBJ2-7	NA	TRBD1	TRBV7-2	CASSFRTGQGTYEQYF	TGTGCCAGCAGCTTTCGGACGGGACAGGGGACCTACGAGCAGTACTTC
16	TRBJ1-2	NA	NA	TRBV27	CASSSLNGVPNYGYTF	TGTGCCAGCAGTTCGTTAAACGGGGTCCCTAACTATGGCTACACCTTC
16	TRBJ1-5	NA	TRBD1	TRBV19	CASSISRDSLGQPQHF	TGTGCCAGTAGTATAAGCCGGGACAGTCTCGGCCAGCCCCAGCATTTT
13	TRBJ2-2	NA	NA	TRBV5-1	CASSLRSTGELFF	TGCGCCAGCAGCTTGCGGTCCACCGGGGAGCTGTTTTTT
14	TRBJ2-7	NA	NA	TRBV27	CASTRKASDYEQYF	TGTGCCAGCACCCGAAAGGCTAGCGACTACGAGCAGTACTTC
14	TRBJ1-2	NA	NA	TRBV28	CATTGQGTGYGYTF	TGTGCCACCACGGGGCAGGGGACGGGCTATGGCTACACCTTC
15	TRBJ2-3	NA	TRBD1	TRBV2	CASSEDRDVADTQYF	TGTGCCAGCAGTGAGGACAGGGATGTTGCAGATACGCAGTATTTT
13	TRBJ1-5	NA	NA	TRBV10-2	CASSYQAWEPQHF	TGCGCCAGCAGTTATCAGGCGTGGGAGCCCCAGCATTTT
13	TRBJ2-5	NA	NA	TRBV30	CAWRRTAEETQYF	TGTGCCTGGAGGAGGACAGCTGAAGAGACCCAGTACTTC
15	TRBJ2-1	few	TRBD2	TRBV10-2	CASLPGLAGYNEQFF	TGCGCCAGTCTACCGGGACTAGCGGGATACAATGAGCAGTTCTTC
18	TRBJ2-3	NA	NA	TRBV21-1	CASSKGTSGRAREDTQYF	TGTGCCAGCAGCAAAGGAACTAGCGGGAGGGCGAGGGAAGATACGCAGTATTTT
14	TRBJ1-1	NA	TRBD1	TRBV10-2	CASSDRGRLTEAFF	TGCGCCAGCAGTGACAGGGGGCGGCTCACTGAAGCTTTCTTT
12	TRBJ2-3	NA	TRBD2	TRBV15	CATSTTGTSVYF	TGTGCCACCAGCACTACCGGGACTAGCGTCTATTTT
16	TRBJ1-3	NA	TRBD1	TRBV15	CATSRGTGTGKDTIYF	TGTGCCACCAGCAGGGGAACCGGGACAGGGAAAGACACCATATATTTT
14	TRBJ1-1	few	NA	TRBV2	CASRVRQGPTEAFF	TGTGCCAGCAGGGTACGGCAGGGGCCCACTGAAGCTTTCTTT
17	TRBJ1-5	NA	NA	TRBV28	CASRPDTPNVSNQPQHF	TGTGCCAGCAGACCCGACACACCAAATGTTAGCAATCAGCCCCAGCATTTT
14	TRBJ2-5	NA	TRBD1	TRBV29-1	CSVTLRDRGETQYF	TGCAGCGTCACTCTCCGGGACAGGGGAGAGACCCAGTACTTC
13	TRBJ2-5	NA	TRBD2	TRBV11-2	CASSRSGMETQYF	TGTGCCAGCAGCCGCAGCGGGATGGAGACCCAGTACTTC
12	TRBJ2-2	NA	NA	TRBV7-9	CASSQDTGELFF	TGTGCCAGCAGCCAGGACACCGGGGAGCTGTTTTTT
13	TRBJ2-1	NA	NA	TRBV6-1	CASSEDEDNEQFF	TGTGCCAGCAGTGAAGACGAGGACAATGAGCAGTTCTTC